This T cell receptor beta chain comes out of a study of blood T cell repertoires in COVID-19. TCRdb's table, derived via immunoSEQ multiplex PCR, lists solely in-frame clones and lacks some. The sample consists of under 250,000 clones, 65% to 90% of them appearing once. This clone was detected only a few times. The sample carries other DNA sequences with the same CDR3. With V trimmed by 1 base and J by 3 bases, 2 bases remained unmatched. Germline V gene data show CDR1 as SEHNR and CDR2 as FQNEAQ (reference sequence). The CDR3 is 14 amino acids. The sequenced sample was PBMCs or T cells enriched from blood (not recorded which). The chain is built from TRBV7-9 and TRBJ1-2; 7 nucleotides match TRBD1. This sequence was found in a woman aged 50 to 65 with acute COVID-19. CDR3 amino acids: CASSLGQGDYGYTF. The CDR3, as DNA: TGTGCCAGCAGCTTAGGACAGGGAGACTATGGCTACACCTTC.